This T cell receptor beta chain stems from a study of T cell responses to AZD1222 COVID-19 vaccine. The wider study: Pooled samples include second doses given at about 4 or 12 weeks.

TCRdb's table, derived via immunoSEQ multiplex PCR, lists solely in-frame clones and lacks some. Found here are approximately 200,000 clones, around 92% of them singletons; the top ten hold 9.2%. V lost 3 bases to trimming and J lost 11 bases, with 17 bases between them. This CDR3 spans 13 amino acids. Germline V gene lookup returns CDR1 SGDLS and CDR2 YYNGEE. The clonotype was recovered from an adult in good health. The chain employs TRBV9 and TRBJ1-2; D is perhaps TRBD1 (6 bases). The sequencing here drew on peripheral blood, taken on day 0 of AZD1222 vaccination. CDR3 loop: CASSAGQSLVYTF. The CDR3 DNA reads TGTGCCAGCAGCGCAGGACAGTCGCTCGTTTACACCTTC.